The 9 T cell receptor beta chains in this list originate from one sample, sequenced in a study of shared clonotypes between healthy human individuals. The repertoire was sequenced with immunoSEQ multiplex PCR; TCRdb's copy has only in-frame clones and lacks some. This sample has about 480,000 clones, with approximately 79% found just once. Material for sequencing was PBMCs. The receptors were sampled from a woman in her thirties or forties in good health. Some clones in this sample may be carry-over from other donors' samples.

This chain connects TRBV7-8 to TRBJ2-1; TRBD2 aligns across 7 bases. V shed 5 bases and J 8 bases; nucleotides not matched to a gene: 15. CDR1 is SGHVS and CDR2 is FQNEAQ in the germline V gene. This CDR3 is built from 16 residues. The CDR3 DNA reads as TGTGCCAGCAGCCCCACAGCGGGAATCCGTCGCGATGAGCAGTTCTTC. The encoded protein is CASSPTAGIRRDEQFF.

The genes are TRBV30 and TRBJ2-3; the D gene is possibly TRBD2 (5 bases). V lost 0 bases and J 2 bases, leaving 9 bases between the germline ends. Germline V gene sequence: CDR1 GTSNPN, CDR2 SVGIG (reference sequence). This CDR3 comprises 14 residues. The CDR3 DNA is TGTGCCTGGAGTGTAAGCGGCTTCACAGATACGCAGTATTTT. Protein sequence: CAWSVSGFTDTQYF. Full variable domain (remainder filled in from reference TRBV30 and TRBJ2-3): SQTIHQWPATLVQPVGSPLSLECTVEGTSNPNLYWYRQAAGRGLQLLFYSVGIGQISSEVPQNLSASRPQDRQFILSSKKLLLSDSGFYLCAWSVSGFTDTQYFGPGTRLTVL.

The chain links TRBV5-1 to TRBJ2-5; 13 nucleotides match TRBD2. V lost 3 bases, J lost 3 bases, and 8 bases stayed unmatched. Germline V gene lookup returns CDR1 SGHRS and CDR2 YFSETQ. The CDR3 totals 17 residues. The CDR3 bases are TGCGCCAGCAGCTCAAAACCCGGACTAGCGGGAGAAGAGACCCAGTACTTC. Translation gives CASSSKPGLAGEETQYF.

The rearrangement links TRBV7-6 to TRBJ2-7; TRBD1 matches at 7 bases. This CDR3 is built from 14 residues. V lost 5 bases to trimming and J lost 0 bases; unmatched junction nucleotides: 4. Per germline, CDR1 SGHVS and CDR2 FNYEAQ. This chain's CDR3 is CASSPDRASYEQYF. In DNA, the CDR3 is TGTGCCAGCAGCCCCGACAGGGCCTCCTACGAGCAGTACTTC.

This clone was observed a handful of times. This chain's CDR3 is CASSSDNTDTQYF. The CDR3 coding sequence is TGTGCCAGCAGTTCGGACAACACAGATACGCAGTATTTT. The chain couples TRBV27 to TRBJ2-3; a possible D gene is TRBD1 (5 bases). CDR1 and CDR2 (germline): MNHEY, SMNVEV (reference sequence). V was pared by 4 bases and J by 2 bases, with 7 bases between. The CDR3 runs to 13 residues.

This clone was picked up a small number of times. The chain is built from TRBV6-1 and TRBJ2-7; D gene uncertain. Germline V gene sequence: CDR1 MNHNS, CDR2 SASEGT. Trimming removed 3 bases at V and 6 bases at J, with 12 bases between. There are 13 residues in the CDR3. CDR3 nucleotides: TGTGCCAGCAGTGATCGCACAGTCGGCGAGCAGTACTTC. It is translated as CASSDRTVGEQYF.

This chain links TRBV6-5 with TRBJ2-7; no definite D call. The CDR3 extends over 13 amino acids. Germline loops: CDR1 MNHEY, CDR2 SVGAGI. The germline V and J ends were trimmed by 5 bases and 2 bases, with 10 bases remaining between them. The CDR3 nucleotides read TGTGCCAGCAGTCTGGGCCACACCTACGAGCAGTACTTC. Translated, it gives CASSLGHTYEQYF.

This clone has just one count. The chain joins TRBV7-6 to TRBJ2-5; D call uncertain. Germline loops: CDR1 SGHVS, CDR2 FNYEAQ. V lost 5 bases and J lost 0, with 4 bases in between. The CDR3 has 12 residues. This CDR3 is CASSPHQETQYF. The CDR3 coding sequence is TGTGCCAGCAGCCCGCACCAAGAGACCCAGTACTTC.

V usage is TRBV28 and J usage is TRBJ2-2, with 7 positions matching TRBD1. The V and J ends lost 6 bases and 8 bases, in that order; junction bases with no gene match: 12. The CDR3 consists of 15 residues. The V gene's germline CDR1 is MDHEN and CDR2 SYDVKM. CDR3 in amino acids: CASSSGQVLGGELFF. The CDR3, as DNA: TGTGCCAGCAGCTCTGGACAGGTCTTGGGGGGGGAGCTGTTTTTT.